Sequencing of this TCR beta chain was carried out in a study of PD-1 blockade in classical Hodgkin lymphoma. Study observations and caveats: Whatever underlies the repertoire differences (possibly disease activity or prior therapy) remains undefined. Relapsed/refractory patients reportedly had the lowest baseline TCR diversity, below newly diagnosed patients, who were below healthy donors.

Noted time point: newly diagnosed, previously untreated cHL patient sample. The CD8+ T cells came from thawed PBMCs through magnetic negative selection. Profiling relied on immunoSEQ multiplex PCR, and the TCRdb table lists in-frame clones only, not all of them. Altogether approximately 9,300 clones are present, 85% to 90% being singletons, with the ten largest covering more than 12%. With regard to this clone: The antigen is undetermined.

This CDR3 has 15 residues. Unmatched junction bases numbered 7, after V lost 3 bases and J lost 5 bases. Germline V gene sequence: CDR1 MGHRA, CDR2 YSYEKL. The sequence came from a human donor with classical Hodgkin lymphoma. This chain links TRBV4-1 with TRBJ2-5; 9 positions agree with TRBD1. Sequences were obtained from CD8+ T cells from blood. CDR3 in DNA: TGCGCCAGCAGCCACCCGACAGGGGGTTTGGAGACCCAGTACTTC. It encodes CASSHPTGGLETQYF.